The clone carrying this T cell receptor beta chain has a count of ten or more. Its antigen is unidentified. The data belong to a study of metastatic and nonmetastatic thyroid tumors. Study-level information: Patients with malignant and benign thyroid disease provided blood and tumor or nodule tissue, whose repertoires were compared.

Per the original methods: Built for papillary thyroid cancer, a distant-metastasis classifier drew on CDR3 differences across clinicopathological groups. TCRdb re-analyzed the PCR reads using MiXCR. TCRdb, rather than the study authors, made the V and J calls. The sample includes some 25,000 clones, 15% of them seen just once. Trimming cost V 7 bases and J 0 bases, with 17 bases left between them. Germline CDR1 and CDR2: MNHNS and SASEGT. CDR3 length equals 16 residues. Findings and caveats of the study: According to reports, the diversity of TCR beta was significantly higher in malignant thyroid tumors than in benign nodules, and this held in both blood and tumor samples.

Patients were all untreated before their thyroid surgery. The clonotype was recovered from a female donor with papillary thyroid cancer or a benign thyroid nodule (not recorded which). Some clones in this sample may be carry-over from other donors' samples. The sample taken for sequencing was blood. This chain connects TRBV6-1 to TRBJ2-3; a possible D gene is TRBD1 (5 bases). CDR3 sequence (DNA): TGTGCCAGCAATCTGGGGCCAGGACCAAGCACAGATACGCAGTATTTT. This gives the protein CASNLGPGPSTDTQYF.